One and the same sample provided the 27 T cell receptor beta chains below, sequenced in a study of T cell repertoires in cytomegalovirus infection. From the reads, TCRdb called clonotypes with MiXCR, one entry per CDR3 protein. The sample carries 290,000 or so distinct CDR3 sequences, about 9.1% recorded once. The sequenced sample was PBMCs. The receptor set was obtained from a human donor in good health (CMV status not recorded). Some clones in this sample may be carry-over from other donors' samples.

This chain uses TRBV6-5 with TRBJ1-1; TRBD1 might be the D (6 bases). CDR1 and CDR2 (germline): MNHEY, SVGAGI. V gave up 5 bases and J gave up 0 bases, with 10 bases separating them. This CDR3 contains 14 residues. Here the CDR3 reads CASSKGVLNTEAFF. The CDR3 nucleotides are TGTGCCAGCAGTAAGGGGGTTTTGAACACTGAAGCTTTCTTT.

The CDR3 sequence is CASSLEAGTGGSGGQFF. The CDR3 DNA follows: TGTGCCAGCAGTTTAGAGGCCGGGACAGGGGGCTCCGGAGGGCAGTTCTTC. The V and J genes are TRBV12-3 or TRBV12-4 and TRBJ2-1; 12 bases are a match to TRBD1. V shed 1 base, J shed 12 bases, and the junction held 13 bases outside the gene matches. This CDR3 is built from 17 residues.

This clonotype was found many times. This chain uses TRBV19 with TRBJ2-6, with D possibly called TRBD1 or TRBD2 (6 bases each). This CDR3 comprises 19 residues. Germline loops: CDR1 LNHDA, CDR2 SQIVND (reference sequence). V was trimmed by 7 bases and J by 0 bases, leaving 22 bases between them. CDR3 protein: CASTPRGAGQFSGANVLTF. The CDR3 DNA reads as TGTGCCAGTACCCCGAGGGGGGCAGGTCAATTCTCTGGGGCCAACGTCCTGACTTTC.

In this sample, this clonotype turned up once. This chain uses TRBV12-3 or TRBV12-4 with TRBJ1-1; 9 nucleotides line up with TRBD1. V was clipped by 5 bases and J by 5 bases; unmatched bases: 9. The CDR3 totals 15 residues. The CDR3 DNA sequence: TGTGCCAGCAGTGCCCTGGACAGGGGAGGAACTGAAGCTTTCTTT. It yields the protein CASSALDRGGTEAFF.

This clonotype was picked up a small number of times. The chain joins TRBV27 to TRBJ2-1, with D perhaps matching TRBD1 or TRBD2 (5 bases each). Germline CDR1 reads MNHEY; CDR2 reads SMNVEV (reference sequence). V lost 0 bases and J 7 bases, leaving 16 bases between the germline ends. The length of the CDR3 is 16 residues. The CDR3 bases are TGTGCCAGCAGTTTATCGGGGCTAAGCGGACTGAATGAGCAGTTCTTC. Translation gives CASSLSGLSGLNEQFF.

The genes are TRBV20-1 and TRBJ2-1; TRBD2 might be the D (7 bases). Germline V gene lookup returns CDR1 DFQATT and CDR2 SNEGSKA (reference sequence). V lost 3 bases and J lost 7, with 19 bases in between. The CDR3 runs to 15 residues. In DNA, the CDR3 is TGCAGTGCTAGTTCTAAGGGGGGGAGTTTAAATGAGCAGTTCTTC. Translated: CSASSKGGSLNEQFF.

This chain connects TRBV29-1 to TRBJ2-5, with no clear D. The CDR3 runs to 12 residues. The germline gives CDR1 SQVTM, CDR2 ANQGSEA. Trimming cost V 4 bases and J 2 bases, with 8 bases left between them. The CDR3 loop reads CSVGASQETQYF. CDR3 nucleotide sequence: TGCAGCGTTGGGGCTTCTCAAGAGACCCAGTACTTC.

This clonotype was found many times. V is TRBV7-2 and J is TRBJ2-5, with a tentative D call TRBD2 (7 bases). The V and J ends lost 5 bases and 5 bases respectively, with 15 bases between them. Germline CDR1 is SGHTA and CDR2 is FQGNSA. The CDR3 is made up of 14 amino acids. CDR3 in amino acids: CASSPPGGQETQYF. CDR3 nucleotide sequence: TGTGCCAGCAGCCCGCCGGGGGGCCAGGAGACCCAGTACTTC.

This clonotype has a count of ten or more. V and J are TRBV12-3 or TRBV12-4 and TRBJ1-2; D may be TRBD1 (5 bases). Trimming took off 8 bases at V and 9 bases at J, with 16 bases between the two ends. The CDR3 consists of 12 residues. The CDR3, as DNA: TGTGCCAGCTCGGACACCCGGGGAAGCTACACCTTC. Amino acid sequence: CASSDTRGSYTF.

This clonotype appeared many times. This chain links TRBV6-6 with TRBJ2-3; 9 nucleotides align to TRBD1. This CDR3 is 21 amino acids long. The V gene's germline CDR1 is MNHNY and CDR2 SVGAGI (reference sequence). Trimming removed 2 bases from V and 1 base from J; junction bases left unmatched: 19. CDR3 region: CASSYPTTDRGSLGGTDTQYF. The CDR3 DNA sequence: TGTGCCAGCAGTTACCCGACCACAGACAGGGGGTCGCTGGGGGGCACAGATACGCAGTATTTT.

The table lists this clonotype with many counts. The chain employs TRBV19 and TRBJ2-5; TRBD1 matches at 12 bases. The CDR3 has 15 residues. The V gene end was trimmed by 0 bases and the J gene end by 6 bases; junction bases not matched to a gene: 2. Germline V gene data show CDR1 as LNHDA and CDR2 as SQIVND (reference sequence). For the CDR3, the DNA is TGTGCCAGTAGTATAGACGGGACAGGGGGCCAGACCCAGTACTTC. Its protein is CASSIDGTGGQTQYF. The whole variable domain, filled in from reference TRBV19 and TRBJ2-5, reads DGGITQSPKYLFRKEGQNVTLSCEQNLNHDAMYWYRQDPGQGLRLIYYSQIVNDFQKGDIAEGYSVSREKKESFPLTVTSAQKNPTAFYLCASSIDGTGGQTQYFGPGTRLLVL.

This clonotype was seen a handful of times. V is TRBV20-1 and J is TRBJ1-2; D is undetermined. Germline values: CDR1 DFQATT, CDR2 SNEGSKA (reference sequence). V lost 3 bases and J 6 bases, leaving 11 bases between the germline ends. The CDR3 is 12 amino acids. The CDR3, as DNA: TGCAGTGCTAGTAGGGCGGCTGATGGCTACACCTTC. This translates into CSASRAADGYTF.

This clonotype was seen only a few times. This sequence joins TRBV20-1 and TRBJ1-2; D may be TRBD1 (5 bases). The CDR3 covers 19 residues. Deletions cut 3 bases from V and 2 bases from J, with 28 bases between. Germline-derived CDR1 and CDR2 are DFQATT and SNEGSKA (reference sequence). DNA of the CDR3: TGCAGTGCTAGGGCCCGCGGGGGGGGGGTAAGGCTCGAGAACTATGGCTACACCTTC. Protein sequence: CSARARGGGVRLENYGYTF.

This clonotype showed up many times. The rearrangement joins TRBV6-2 or TRBV6-3 to TRBJ2-6, with D hard to call. Between the trimmed V and J ends, which lost 7 bases and 4 bases, there was a span of 17 bases. Germline CDR1 MNHEY, CDR2 SVGEGT. The CDR3 is made up of 16 amino acids. CDR3 DNA: TGTGCCAGCACCCCACCTGGGGTGACCGGGGCCAACGTCCTGACTTTC. Amino acids: CASTPPGVTGANVLTF.

The V and J genes are TRBV20-1 and TRBJ2-3, with 8 bases identical to TRBD2. The CDR3 extends over 12 amino acids. CDR1 DFQATT and CDR2 SNEGSKA come from the germline V gene (reference sequence). The trim removed 6 bases at V and 6 bases at J, leaving 5 bases unmatched. Written as DNA, the CDR3 is TGCAGTGCCCGGGGGGGGGGGGATACGCAGTATTTT. Translation: CSARGGGDTQYF.

The chain has TRBV12-3 or TRBV12-4 and TRBJ2-1; D is possibly TRBD2 (6 bases). The V end lost 2 bases, the J end lost 6 bases, and 11 bases lay between the germline ends. The CDR3 extends over 14 amino acids. The CDR3: CASSLRREGNEQFF. CDR3 nucleotide sequence: TGTGCCAGCAGTTTAAGGAGGGAAGGCAATGAGCAGTTCTTC.

This clonotype was seen at least ten times. The chain links TRBV2 to TRBJ2-1; D remains ambiguous. V lost 6 bases to trimming and J lost 7 bases, with 4 bases between them. Per the germline V gene, CDR1 is SNHLY and CDR2 is FYNNEI. The CDR3 is 10 amino acids. The DNA of the CDR3 is TGTGCCAGCAGGAGGAATGAGCAGTTCTTC. Protein: CASRRNEQFF.

This clonotype was recorded many times. The chain combines TRBV7-2 with TRBJ2-2, with no clear D. This CDR3 is 14 amino acids long. V was trimmed by 5 bases and J by 4 bases, leaving 11 bases between them. From germline, CDR1 is SGHTA and CDR2 FQGNSA. The CDR3 here is CASSPQRSTGELFF. The DNA of the CDR3 is TGTGCCAGCAGCCCCCAGAGAAGCACCGGGGAGCTGTTTTTT.

Points on this clonotype: Because it lacks the conserved phenylalanine or tryptophan at the end, this CDR3 is likely a read error. This CDR3 is CASTRRETQYC. CDR3 DNA sequence: TGTGCCAGCACGAGGCGAGAGACCCAGTACTGC. The chain uses TRBV2 and TRBJ2-5; D not resolved. Germline CDR1 reads SNHLY; CDR2 reads FYNNEI. The CDR3 length is 11 residues. V dropped 7 bases and J dropped 4 bases, with 7 bases sitting between them.

This clonotype occurred many times. This rearrangement joins TRBV28 to TRBJ2-6; no clear D gene. From germline, CDR1 is MDHEN and CDR2 SYDVKM. The CDR3 is 16 residues long. Trimming cost V 3 bases and J 0 bases, with 9 bases left between them. The CDR3 sequence is CASSLLQSSGANVLTF. In DNA form, the CDR3 reads TGTGCCAGCAGTTTGTTGCAGAGCTCTGGGGCCAACGTCCTGACTTTC.

This clonotype was counted only a few times. CDR3: CASSSGGTYYEQYF. The CDR3 region has the DNA TGTGCCAGCAGTTCGGGGGGTACTTACTACGAGCAGTACTTC. The genes are TRBV12-3 or TRBV12-4 and TRBJ2-7; 7 bases map to TRBD2. The ends lost 4 bases at V and 3 bases at J; junction bases unmatched: 6. The CDR3 covers 14 residues.

The sample holds a few counts of this clonotype. This chain links TRBV20-1 with TRBJ1-2; possible D gene TRBD1, 5 bases. The V gene's germline CDR1 is DFQATT and CDR2 SNEGSKA (reference sequence). Trimming removed 5 bases from V and 8 bases from J, with 24 bases in between. The CDR3 consists of 15 residues. The CDR3 nucleotides read TGCAGTGCTGAACCTCCACAGGTTCCCACTAGGGGCTACACCTTC. Encoded protein: CSAEPPQVPTRGYTF.

In the case of this clonotype: A much larger clonotype is one base distant, so this may be a read error. The rearrangement links TRBV24-1 to TRBJ2-1; TRBD1 agrees at 8 bases. This CDR3 has 14 residues. From germline, CDR1 is KGHDR and CDR2 SFDVKD. CDR3 sequence (DNA): TGTGCCACCGGTGATTCCAGGGGGCGGAATGAGCAGTTCTTC. Its protein is CATGDSRGRNEQFF.

This clonotype was observed at least ten times. The chain is built from TRBV11-2 and TRBJ2-5, with D unclear. The CDR3 length is 14 residues. Germline loops: CDR1 SGHAT, CDR2 FQNNGV. V dropped 3 bases and J dropped 4 bases, with 12 bases sitting between them. In DNA form, the CDR3 reads TGTGCCAGCAGCTTTTACGGACCCGGAGAGACCCAGTACTTC. It yields the protein CASSFYGPGETQYF.

This clonotype was seen many times. The chain is built from TRBV7-8 and TRBJ2-3; D remains ambiguous. CDR1 and CDR2 (germline): SGHVS, FQNEAQ. The CDR3 totals 13 residues. V was cut by 2 bases and J by 5 bases, with 8 bases left in between. The DNA of the CDR3 is TGTGCCAGCAGCTTAAGGCTGGTAGATACGCAGTATTTT. Protein: CASSLRLVDTQYF.

The sample holds many counts of this clonotype. The V call is TRBV6-5, the J call TRBJ1-1; the D is unclear. Germline CDR1 and CDR2: MNHEY and SVGAGI. The CDR3 length is 14 residues. The V end lost 3 bases, the J end lost 1 base, and 9 bases lay between the germline ends. The CDR3: CASSYLGPNTEAFF. The CDR3 DNA follows: TGTGCCAGCAGTTATTTGGGCCCGAACACTGAAGCTTTCTTT.

The sample holds many counts of this clonotype. The chain carries TRBV7-8 and TRBJ2-1, with 7 bases identical to TRBD1. Germline V gene lookup returns CDR1 SGHVS and CDR2 FQNEAQ. This CDR3 region has 15 residues. J was trimmed by 0 bases and V by 3 bases; bases with no gene match: 2. The CDR3 reads CASSFRTGSYNEQFF. Here the CDR3 DNA reads TGTGCCAGCAGCTTCCGGACAGGCTCCTACAATGAGCAGTTCTTC.